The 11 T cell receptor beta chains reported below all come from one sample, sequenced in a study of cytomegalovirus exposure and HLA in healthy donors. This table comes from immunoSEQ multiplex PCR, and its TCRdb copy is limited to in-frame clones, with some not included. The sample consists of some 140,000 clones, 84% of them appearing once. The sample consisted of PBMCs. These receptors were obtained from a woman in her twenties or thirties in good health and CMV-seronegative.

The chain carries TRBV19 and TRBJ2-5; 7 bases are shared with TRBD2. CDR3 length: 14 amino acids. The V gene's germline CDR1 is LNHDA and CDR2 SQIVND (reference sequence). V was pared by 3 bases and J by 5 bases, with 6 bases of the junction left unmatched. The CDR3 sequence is CASSIGGEGETQYF. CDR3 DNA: TGTGCCAGTAGTATCGGCGGGGAGGGGGAGACCCAGTACTTC.

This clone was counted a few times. CDR3 nucleotides: TGTGCCAGCAAGGGGGACAGGAATAATTCACCCCTCCACTTT. Amino acid sequence: CASKGDRNNSPLHF. The chain joins TRBV9 to TRBJ1-6; TRBD1 matches at 8 bases. Germline CDR1 reads SGDLS; CDR2 reads YYNGEE. The CDR3 has 14 residues. V lost 6 bases and J lost 5; bases outside the gene matches: 4.

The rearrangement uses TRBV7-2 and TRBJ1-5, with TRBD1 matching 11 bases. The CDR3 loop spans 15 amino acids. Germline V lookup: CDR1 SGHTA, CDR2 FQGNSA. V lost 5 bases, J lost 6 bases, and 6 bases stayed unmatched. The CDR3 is CASSTRTGGGQPQHF. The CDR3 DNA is TGTGCCAGCAGCACCCGGACAGGGGGCGGTCAGCCCCAGCATTTT.

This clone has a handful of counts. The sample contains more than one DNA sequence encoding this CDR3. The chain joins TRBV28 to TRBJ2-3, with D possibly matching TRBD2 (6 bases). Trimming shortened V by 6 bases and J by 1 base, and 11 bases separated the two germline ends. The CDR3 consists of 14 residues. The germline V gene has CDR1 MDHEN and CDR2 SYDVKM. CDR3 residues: CASSLGGGTDTQYF. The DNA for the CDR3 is TGTGCCAGCAGCCTGGGGGGTGGCACAGATACGCAGTATTTT.

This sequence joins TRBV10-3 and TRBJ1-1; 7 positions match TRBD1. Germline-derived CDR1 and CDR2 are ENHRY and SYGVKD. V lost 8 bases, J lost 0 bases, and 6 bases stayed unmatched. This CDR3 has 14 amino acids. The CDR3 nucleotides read TGTGCCATCTCTCATCAGGGGGTGAACACTGAAGCTTTCTTT. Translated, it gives CAISHQGVNTEAFF.

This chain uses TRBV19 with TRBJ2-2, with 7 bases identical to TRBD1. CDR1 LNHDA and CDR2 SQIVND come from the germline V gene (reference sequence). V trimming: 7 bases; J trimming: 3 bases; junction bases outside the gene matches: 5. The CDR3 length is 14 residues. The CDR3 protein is CASKQQGYTGELFF. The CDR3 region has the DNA TGTGCCAGTAAACAACAGGGGTACACCGGGGAGCTGTTTTTT.

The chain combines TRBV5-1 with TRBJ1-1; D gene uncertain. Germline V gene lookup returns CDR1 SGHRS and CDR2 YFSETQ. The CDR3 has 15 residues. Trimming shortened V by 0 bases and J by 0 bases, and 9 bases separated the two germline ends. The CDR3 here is CASSLVPGLNTEAFF. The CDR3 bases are TGCGCCAGCAGCTTGGTTCCGGGTTTGAACACTGAAGCTTTCTTT.

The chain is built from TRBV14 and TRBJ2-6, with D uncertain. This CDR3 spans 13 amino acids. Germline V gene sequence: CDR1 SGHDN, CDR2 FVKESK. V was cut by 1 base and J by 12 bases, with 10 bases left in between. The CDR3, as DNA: TGTGCCAGCAGCCAAGGCGGTCCCACCGTCCTGACTTTC. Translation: CASSQGGPTVLTF.

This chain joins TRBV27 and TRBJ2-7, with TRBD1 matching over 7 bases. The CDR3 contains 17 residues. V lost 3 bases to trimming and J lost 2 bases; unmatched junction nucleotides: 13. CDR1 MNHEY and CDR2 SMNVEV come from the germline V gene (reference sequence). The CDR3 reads CASSFRAGTEITYEQYF. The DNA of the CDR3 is TGTGCCAGCAGTTTTCGTGCCGGGACAGAAATTACCTACGAGCAGTACTTC.

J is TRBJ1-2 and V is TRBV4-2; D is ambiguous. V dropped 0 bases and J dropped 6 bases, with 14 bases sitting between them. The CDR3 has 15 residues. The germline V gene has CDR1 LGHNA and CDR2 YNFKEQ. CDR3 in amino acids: CASSQDIGRPDGYTF. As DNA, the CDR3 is TGTGCCAGCAGCCAAGATATAGGCAGGCCCGATGGCTACACCTTC.

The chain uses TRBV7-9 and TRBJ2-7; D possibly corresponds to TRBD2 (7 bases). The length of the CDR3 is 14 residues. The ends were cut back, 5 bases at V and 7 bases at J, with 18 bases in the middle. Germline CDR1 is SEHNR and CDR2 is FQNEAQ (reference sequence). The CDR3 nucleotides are TGTGCCAGCAGCCCCCCCGGCGGGGGCTGGGAGCAGTACTTC. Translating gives CASSPPGGGWEQYF.